This T cell receptor (beta chain) was recovered during a study of blood T cell repertoires in COVID-19. The V end was cut by 4 bases, the J end by 0 bases, with 24 bases between. Per germline, CDR1 SEHNR and CDR2 FQNEAQ (reference sequence). This CDR3 contains 19 residues. Those enrolled, adults aged roughly 18 to 90 years, came from about two dozen US areas. Clinical histories supplied by participants themselves formed the basis of cohort assignment. Two negative PCRs, clearance, or symptom resolution were required of recovered Cohort 3 donors. Clones were read by immunoSEQ multiplex PCR, and TCRdb kept only the in-frame ones, dropping some. The sample shows approximately 270,000 clones, 70% to 90% of them seen only once.

Sequenced material: PBMCs or T cells enriched from blood (not recorded which). V is TRBV7-9 and J is TRBJ1-1; tentative D call: TRBD1 (6 bases). This TCR came from a woman aged 25-40 years who had recovered from COVID-19. In DNA form, the CDR3 reads TGTGCCAGCAGCTACGAAAGACAGGAGTGGATTGGGCTGAACACTGAAGCTTTCTTT. Protein: CASSYERQEWIGLNTEAFF.